Below are 27 T cell receptor beta chains sequenced from a single sample in a study of T-cell reconstitution after alpha-beta-depleted transplantation in children. Construction of the TCRbeta library involved unique molecular identifiers. TCRdb re-called the PCR reads with MiXCR, one entry per CDR3 protein. The data contain nearly 250,000 distinct CDR3 sequences, 8.2% of them seen just once; the ten biggest clones take up roughly 5.8%. The material was PBMCs, mostly from graft donor cells, obtained 180 days after TCRalphabeta/CD19-depleted stem cell transplant. The receptors were sampled from a male patient aged 10-17 years who had a stem cell transplant for acute lymphoblastic leukemia, so the T cells may come from the graft donor.

In its sample, this clonotype was seen many times. This sequence joins TRBV20-1 and TRBJ2-3, with D possibly matching TRBD1 (6 bases). V lost 0 bases and J 0 bases, leaving 19 bases between the germline ends. Germline CDR1 is DFQATT and CDR2 is SNEGSKA (reference sequence). CDR3 size: 18 residues. In DNA form, the CDR3 reads TGCAGTGCTAGAGATCCGACCGCACGGACAGTTAGCACAGATACGCAGTATTTT. This encodes CSARDPTARTVSTDTQYF.

This clonotype has ten or more counts. This chain uses TRBV5-1 with TRBJ2-5; D is unclear. The germline V gene encodes CDR1 SGHRS and CDR2 YFSETQ. This CDR3 spans 15 amino acids. With 0 bases removed from V and 5 bases from J, the gap between germline ends came to 14 bases. This CDR3 is CASSLDPAPTETQYF. In DNA form, the CDR3 reads TGCGCCAGCAGCTTGGATCCCGCCCCGACGGAGACCCAGTACTTC.

In this sample, this clonotype turned up many times. V and J are TRBV4-1 and TRBJ2-3, with 9 nucleotides matching TRBD2. The CDR3 runs to 15 residues. Germline CDR1 is MGHRA and CDR2 is YSYEKL. The V and J ends lost 2 bases and 4 bases, in that order; junction bases with no gene match: 4. The CDR3 sequence: CASSQLAGVPDTQYF. CDR3 DNA sequence: TGCGCCAGCAGCCAATTAGCGGGAGTACCAGATACGCAGTATTTT.

This clonotype showed up many times. This rearrangement joins TRBV20-1 to TRBJ2-7; TRBD1 agrees at 9 bases. This CDR3 spans 16 amino acids. The ends lost 0 bases at V and 2 bases at J; junction bases unmatched: 8. The germline CDR1 and CDR2 sequences are DFQATT and SNEGSKA (reference sequence). DNA of the CDR3: TGCAGTGCTAGAGATAGAAACAGGGGGCCTACCTACGAGCAGTACTTC. This translates into CSARDRNRGPTYEQYF.

At least ten counts were recorded for this clonotype. The rearrangement uses TRBV20-1 and TRBJ2-5; the D gene is possibly TRBD2 (6 bases). Germline V CDR1 and CDR2: DFQATT, SNEGSKA (reference sequence). Trimming removed 2 bases at V and 3 bases at J, with 22 bases between. This CDR3 is built from 17 residues. The CDR3 DNA sequence: TGCAGTGCTAGATATCGACCCTTTTTGGGCGGGAAAGAGACCCAGTACTTC. The encoded protein is CSARYRPFLGGKETQYF.

In its sample, this clonotype was seen many times. V gene TRBV11-2 combines with J gene TRBJ1-1; 7 bases align to TRBD1. The CDR3 runs 13 residues. J was trimmed by 4 bases and V by 6 bases; bases with no gene match: 5. In germline, CDR1 is SGHAT, CDR2 FQNNGV. The CDR3 coding sequence is TGTGCCAGCAGTTCAGACAGGGTCACTGAAGCTTTCTTT. This translates into CASSSDRVTEAFF.

This clonotype was counted ten times or more. This chain connects TRBV7-8 to TRBJ2-6; TRBD1 matches 8 bases. From germline, CDR1 is SGHVS and CDR2 FQNEAQ. V was clipped by 2 bases and J by 0 bases; unmatched bases: 3. The CDR3 loop spans 17 amino acids. This CDR3 is CASSLRTGHSGANVLTF. The DNA for the CDR3 is TGTGCCAGCAGCTTAAGGACAGGGCACTCTGGGGCCAACGTCCTGACTTTC.

In this sample, this clonotype turned up a few times. The J gene is TRBJ2-7, the V gene TRBV7-9; the D gene could be TRBD1 or TRBD2 (5 bases each). This CDR3 has 16 amino acids. V was clipped by 8 bases and J by 2 bases, with 22 bases between them. The germline CDR1 and CDR2 sequences are SEHNR and FQNEAQ (reference sequence). CDR3 amino acids: CASPLERGAQTYEQYF. CDR3 nucleotide sequence: TGTGCCAGCCCCTTAGAACGAGGGGCCCAAACCTACGAGCAGTACTTC.

This clonotype has at least ten counts. The chain recombines TRBV6-5 with TRBJ2-1; no definite D call. CDR3 size: 14 residues. CDR1 and CDR2 (germline): MNHEY, SVGAGI. V dropped 0 bases and J dropped 6 bases, with 9 bases sitting between them. The CDR3 region has the DNA TGTGCCAGCAGTTACTCCTCAATAGTCAATGAGCAGTTCTTC. Encoded protein: CASSYSSIVNEQFF.

This clonotype showed up many times. The chain has TRBV5-1 and TRBJ1-1; TRBD1 is a possible D gene (6 bases). Between the trimmed V and J ends, which lost 4 bases and 4 bases, there was a span of 20 bases. Germline lookup yields CDR1 SGHRS and CDR2 YFSETQ. CDR3 length: 16 residues. The CDR3 sequence: CASSLEVTGWSTEAFF. The CDR3 DNA reads TGCGCCAGCAGCCTAGAAGTTACAGGGTGGAGCACTGAAGCTTTCTTT.

This clonotype was seen ten or more times. The chain carries TRBV6-1 and TRBJ1-3; D not certain. The CDR3 is 13 amino acids. Trimming took 4 bases from V and 0 from J, leaving 4 bases between them. Germline V CDR1 and CDR2: MNHNS, SASEGT. The CDR3 here is CASSGTSGNTIYF. The CDR3, as DNA: TGTGCCAGCAGTGGGACCTCTGGAAACACCATATATTTT.

This clonotype was detected ten times or more. The rearrangement uses TRBV28 and TRBJ1-2; tentative D call: TRBD1 (6 bases). Germline CDR1 and CDR2: MDHEN and SYDVKM. The V end lost 2 bases, the J end lost 7 bases, and 17 bases lay between the germline ends. The CDR3 totals 15 residues. CDR3 DNA sequence: TGTGCCAGCAGTTTACCGTACAGGGAAAGGGCTGGCTACACCTTC. As protein: CASSLPYRERAGYTF.

This chain uses TRBV19 with TRBJ2-1, with D tentatively TRBD2 (7 bases). With 8 bases removed from V and 7 bases from J, the gap between germline ends came to 18 bases. Germline lookup yields CDR1 LNHDA and CDR2 SQIVND (reference sequence). The CDR3 is 14 residues long. CDR3 DNA sequence: TGTGCCAGTGATCGCGGGGGCCCGCCAAATGAGCAGTTCTTC. Translating gives CASDRGGPPNEQFF.

This clonotype was seen many times. The rearrangement joins TRBV10-3 to TRBJ2-2; tentatively, D is TRBD1 or TRBD2 (5 bases each). This CDR3 has 12 amino acids. V gave up 6 bases and J gave up 5 bases, with 7 bases separating them. Germline V lookup: CDR1 ENHRY, CDR2 SYGVKD. CDR3 protein: CAIRGVTGELFF. As DNA, the CDR3 is TGTGCCATCAGGGGGGTTACCGGGGAGCTGTTTTTT.

At least ten counts were recorded for this clonotype. V is TRBV9 and J is TRBJ2-3; no clear D gene. This CDR3 has 12 amino acids. Per germline, CDR1 SGDLS and CDR2 YYNGEE. Trimming removed 3 bases from V and 1 base from J, with 3 bases in between. The CDR3: CASSARTDTQYF. As DNA, the CDR3 is TGTGCCAGCAGCGCCCGCACAGATACGCAGTATTTT.

This clonotype showed up many times. The CDR3 nucleotides are TGCGCCAGCAGCTTTTGGACAGGGGATAATTCACCCCTCCACTTT. This encodes CASSFWTGDNSPLHF. This chain uses TRBV5-1 with TRBJ1-6; 9 nucleotides agree with TRBD1. The junction had 2 bases not matched to a gene; V was cut back by 2 bases and J by 5 bases. This CDR3 contains 15 residues. CDR1 SGHRS and CDR2 YFSETQ come from the germline V gene. The whole variable domain, remainder taken from reference TRBV5-1 and TRBJ1-6, is KAGVTQTPRYLIKTRGQQVTLSCSPISGHRSVSWYQQTPGQGLQFLFEYFSETQRNKGNFPGRFSGRQFSNSRSEMNVSTLELGDSALYLCASSFWTGDNSPLHFGNGTRLTVT.

This clonotype was seen many times. This rearrangement joins TRBV18 to TRBJ1-1; the D is unclear. CDR1 is KGHSH and CDR2 is LQKENI in the germline V gene. V gave up 2 bases and J gave up 0 bases, with 4 bases separating them. This CDR3 has 13 amino acids. CDR3 region: CASSPLVNTEAFF. CDR3 nucleotides: TGTGCCAGCTCACCATTGGTGAACACTGAAGCTTTCTTT.

This clonotype was seen repeatedly, ten times or more. This rearrangement joins TRBV28 to TRBJ1-2, with D perhaps matching TRBD1 (6 bases). V was trimmed by 6 bases and J by 2 bases, leaving 16 bases between them. CDR3 size: 15 residues. Per germline, CDR1 MDHEN and CDR2 SYDVKM. The CDR3 region has the DNA TGTGCCAGCAGCTCCCAGGGACACCTGAACTATGGCTACACCTTC. Translation gives CASSSQGHLNYGYTF.

V and J are TRBV20-1 and TRBJ2-3; TRBD2 agrees at 9 bases. CDR1 and CDR2 from the germline V gene are DFQATT and SNEGSKA (reference sequence). The CDR3 runs to 15 residues. The V gene end was trimmed by 2 bases and the J gene end by 0 bases; junction bases not matched to a gene: 3. The CDR3 DNA sequence: TGCAGTGCTAGAAGTACTAGCGGGAGCACAGATACGCAGTATTTT. The encoded protein is CSARSTSGSTDTQYF.

This clonotype was detected many times. V usage is TRBV28 and J usage is TRBJ2-5; TRBD2 might be the D (6 bases). The V and J ends lost 4 bases and 5 bases respectively, with 11 bases between them. Germline V gene data show CDR1 as MDHEN and CDR2 as SYDVKM. The CDR3 is made up of 13 amino acids. The CDR3 spells CASSWGERETQYF. In nucleotides, the CDR3 is TGTGCCAGCAGTTGGGGGGAGCGGGAGACCCAGTACTTC.

The sample holds many counts of this clonotype. This chain uses TRBV12-3 or TRBV12-4 with TRBJ2-7; 7 bases agree with TRBD1. The CDR3 sequence is 15 residues long. V lost 1 base and J lost 3; bases outside the gene matches: 6. CDR3 region: CASSLGDSLFYEQYF. The CDR3 nucleotides read TGTGCCAGCAGTTTAGGGGACAGCCTCTTCTACGAGCAGTACTTC.

Many counts were recorded for this clonotype. The chain carries TRBV11-2 and TRBJ2-1, with 7 positions matching TRBD1. CDR1 and CDR2 from the germline V gene are SGHAT and FQNNGV. The CDR3 contains 16 residues. V was pared by 3 bases and J by 0 bases, with 5 bases of the junction left unmatched. CDR3 nucleotides: TGTGCCAGCAGCTTTAGGGGGCGGGCCTCCTACAATGAGCAGTTCTTC. Its protein is CASSFRGRASYNEQFF.

This clonotype was detected ten times or more. The J gene is TRBJ1-2, the V gene TRBV7-2; D gene ambiguous. CDR3 length: 15 amino acids. V lost 0 bases and J lost 2, with 10 bases in between. The germline V gene encodes CDR1 SGHTA and CDR2 FQGNSA. CDR3 residues: CASSLALKSNYGYTF. The CDR3 DNA reads TGTGCCAGCAGCTTAGCGCTGAAGTCGAACTATGGCTACACCTTC.

This clonotype was counted at least ten times. The junction departs from the called germline gene at one end, perhaps through a read error. The chain has TRBV5-1 and TRBJ2-6; D gene unclear. Germline V gene sequence: CDR1 SGHRS, CDR2 YFSETQ. The CDR3 consists of 11 residues. The CDR3 DNA reads as TGCGCCAGCAGCTTAGGGATCGATCTGATCTTC. This codes for CASSLGIDLIF.

This clonotype occurred many times. The chain uses TRBV5-6 and TRBJ2-1; TRBD2 agrees at 12 bases. The germline V gene has CDR1 SGHDT and CDR2 YYEEEE. CDR3 length: 16 amino acids. Germline trimming cut 1 base from V and 7 bases from J; bases unmatched to any gene: 6. This CDR3 reads CASSLRLAGVHNEQFF. Written as DNA, the CDR3 is TGTGCCAGCAGCTTGAGACTAGCGGGGGTTCATAATGAGCAGTTCTTC.

This clonotype was counted ten times or more. The chain couples TRBV11-2 to TRBJ2-1; 10 bases are a match to TRBD2. The germline CDR1 and CDR2 sequences are SGHAT and FQNNGV. The V segment lost 1 base and the J segment 7 bases; nucleotides outside the gene matches: 4. CDR3 length: 15 amino acids. CDR3 sequence reads: CASSLAASGSNEQFF. The CDR3 DNA reads as TGTGCCAGCAGCTTAGCGGCTAGCGGGAGTAATGAGCAGTTCTTC.

This clonotype came up many times. V gene TRBV29-1 combines with J gene TRBJ2-5, with D maybe TRBD1 (5 bases). The CDR3 is 13 amino acids. Germline CDR1 is SQVTM and CDR2 is ANQGSEA. The germline V and J ends were trimmed by 1 base and 9 bases, with 15 bases remaining between them. As DNA, the CDR3 is TGCAGCGTTGAAGGCTGGGCGCAGGGTGCCCAGTACTTC. This sequence encodes CSVEGWAQGAQYF.